What follows are 6 T cell receptor beta chains derived from one specimen sequenced in a study of T-cell reconstitution after alpha-beta-depleted transplantation in children. Unique molecular identifiers were used to barcode this TCRbeta library. MiXCR, run by TCRdb on the PCR reads, gives a single entry per CDR3 protein. The profile shows approximately 500,000 distinct CDR3 sequences, roughly a tenth of them singletons. This material consisted of PBMCs, taken before TCRalphabeta/CD19-depleted stem cell transplant. The receptors derive from a child aged 2-15 years with inherited bone marrow failure, due to receive a stem cell transplant.

The rearrangement uses TRBV20-1 and TRBJ2-2, with 9 positions matching TRBD2. The V and J ends lost 7 bases and 4 bases, in that order; junction bases with no gene match: 7. CDR3 length equals 14 residues. The germline V gene has CDR1 DFQATT and CDR2 SNEGSKA (reference sequence). Here the CDR3 DNA reads TGCAGTGTAGGTCTAGCGGGAATCACCGGGGAGCTGTTTTTT. It encodes CSVGLAGITGELFF.

On this clonotype itself: A read error may explain this, as a much larger clone is one base away. The V call is TRBV20-1, the J call TRBJ2-1; D might be TRBD2 (5 bases). This CDR3 contains 14 residues. Germline CDR1 is DFQATT and CDR2 is SNEGSKA (reference sequence). The CDR3 protein is CSASWPTNYKEQFF. The CDR3 coding sequence is TGCAGTGCTAGTTGGCCGACTAACTACAAAGAGCAGTTCTTC.

This clonotype was detected ten times or more. This rearrangement joins TRBV5-1 to TRBJ2-3, with unresolved D. The germline gives CDR1 SGHRS, CDR2 YFSETQ. Trimming left V 0 bases short and J 2 bases short, with 7 bases between. This CDR3 is built from 14 residues. The CDR3 sequence is CASSLEPYTDTQYF. The CDR3 nucleotides read TGCGCCAGCAGCTTGGAGCCGTACACAGATACGCAGTATTTT.

This clonotype has more than one count but fewer than ten. This rearrangement joins TRBV24-1 to TRBJ2-5; 7 bases are shared with TRBD1. Germline V CDR1 and CDR2: KGHDR, SFDVKD. V shed 6 bases and J 0 bases; nucleotides not matched to a gene: 3. This CDR3 has 14 amino acids. CDR3 DNA sequence: TGTGCCACCAGTCCACAGGGGCACCAAGAGACCCAGTACTTC. Translation: CATSPQGHQETQYF.

This clonotype was seen a single time. This may arise from a read error, as a much more abundant clone is one base away. The gene calls are TRBV7-2 and TRBJ2-6; maybe TRBD2 (6 bases). The CDR3 runs 17 residues. The germline CDR1 and CDR2 sequences are SGHTA and FQGNSA. V lost 2 bases and J lost 6, with 17 bases in between. The CDR3 DNA reads as TGTGCCAGCAGCTTAATGTCATGGGGGGACGCGGCCAACGTCCTGACTTTC. Amino acid sequence: CASSLMSWGDAANVLTF.

This clonotype came up many times. V usage is TRBV12-3 or TRBV12-4 and J usage is TRBJ2-3; TRBD2 agrees at 14 bases. Trimming took 5 bases from V and 11 from J; bases not matched to a gene: 6. There are 14 residues in the CDR3. DNA for the CDR3: TGTGCCAGCAGTCGGACTAGCGGGAGGATTGAGCAGTATTTT. Translation gives CASSRTSGRIEQYF.